This TCR beta chain was sequenced for a study of vaccination effects on CD4 cells after COVID-19 (dated by TCRdb to 2022 to 2024). Looking at the study overall: Participants received two doses of either the BNT162b2 or the mRNA-1273 mRNA SARS-CoV-2 vaccine. SARS-CoV-2 spike-specific CD4+ TCR repertoires from before and after mRNA vaccination were compared in COVID-19 convalescent patients and in infection-naive vaccine recipients. A total of more than 8 COVID-19 convalescent patients and several SARS-CoV-2-naive healthy vaccine recipients were included in the full study. Cultures from other donors in the study were sequenced using the Oncomine TCR Beta short-read assay on an Illumina iSeq 100. Pre-vaccine samples from two convalescent patients were drawn 16 days and one week before the first dose, 142 and 148 days after COVID-19 diagnosis.

Library prep was done by the immunoSEQ multiplex PCR assay. DNA from the CD4+ T cells that had been cultured and isolated underwent TCR beta CDR3 sequencing. Concerning the study's data processing: Non-productive TCR sequences were removed, reads were trimmed to the CDR3 region, and CDR3s of at least 7 amino acids were retained. Antigen-specific clonotypes were identified with the MANAFEST web app by comparing expansion in peptide wells against reference cultures. To be called positive, a clone needed expansion at FDR<0.05 compared with the reference and with all other wells, an odds ratio greater than 5, and a frequency greater than 0.1% in two replicate wells. Clonotypes significantly expanded in SARS-CoV-2 spike wells and in at least one common cold coronavirus spike condition were defined as cross-reactive. Using the stringdist R package, CDR3 similarity was measured by Levenshtein distance, and unrooted trees were constructed with ape in R 3.6.1. Sourced from immuneACCESS, this table was stored by TCRdb with only in-frame sequences that have V and J called. A share of the clones is absent; for the studies checked, an unresolved V gene accounts for under half, and the remainder has no known explanation. V, J and clone size are taken as reported in that table, and D and trimming were inferred from the DNA itself. In this sample the table shows 30,000 or so clones, approximately 72% of which occur a single time. The ten top clones hold 25% to 30% of the sample.

Taken from the germline V gene, the CDR1 and CDR2 loops are MGHRA and YSYEKL. The CDR3 spans 14 residues, from the cysteine through the phenylalanine. Only CDR3 DNA is held: 42 bases, read in frame from base 1. V sheds 0 bases and J sheds 7 bases, leaving 10 bases between their ends. To identify antigen-specific CD4+ T cell clonotypes by their expansion, the ViraFEST assay first stimulated PBMC with viral peptide pools and then applied TCR sequencing. After 10 to 11 days of culture, CD4+ T cells were isolated with the EasySep CD4+ T cell isolation kit. Convalescent patients had PCR-confirmed SARS-CoV-2 infection between March and December 2020, before Alpha, Beta and Delta variants emerged in the United States. Each well held two million PBMC cultured in IMDM containing roughly 5% human AB serum, roughly 9.9 IU/ml IL-2 and gentamicin, along with around 11 ug/ml peptides. On days 3 and 7, half of the culture medium was replaced with fresh IL-2-containing medium. Unless otherwise noted, each peptide stimulation condition was cultured in triplicate wells. PBMC were separated from whole blood using Ficoll-Paque Plus gradient centrifugation and were then either cryopreserved at -140C or used fresh. The QIAamp micro DNA kit was used to extract genomic DNA from the cultured CD4+ T cells.

The paper's findings and limits, for the study overall: Limitations of the study were the small number of convalescent patients and the absence of early post-infection timepoints. Both infection-induced and vaccine-induced clones contracted markedly at late post-vaccination timepoints, which is consistent with waning T cell responses. Among convalescent patients, the spike-reactive repertoire after vaccination was made up mainly of new vaccine-induced clones that were largely distinct from the clones induced by infection.

This clone was counted only a few times. Its antigen is currently not known. Within one base of it there is no much larger clone, and no base qualities were kept. The sequences come from CD4+ T cells from PBMCs cultured with a peptide pool, collected before COVID-19 vaccination. This TCR came from a human donor who had a prior SARS-CoV-2 infection. In this chain, TRBV4-1 is recombined with TRBJ1-5; the D gene is unclear. The DNA is TGCGCCAGCAGCCAAGAGGGCTCCCGGCAGCCCCAGCATTTT. This translates into CASSQEGSRQPQHF.